Sequencing of this T cell receptor (beta chain) was carried out in a study of T cell responses to AZD1222 COVID-19 vaccine. Study-level points and caveats: Clonal diversity was possibly underestimated; the donors were predominantly white British and more often female.

This CDR3 comprises 13 residues. V lost 7 bases to trimming and J lost 1 base, with 10 bases between them. Germline assignment: CDR1 MNHEY and CDR2 SVGAGI. Concerning this clone itself: The antigen is not known.

Profiling relied on immunoSEQ multiplex PCR, and the TCRdb table lists in-frame clones only, not all of them. Of about 84,000 clones in the sample, nearly 90% are singletons; the top ten hold about 1.6%. This clonotype was sampled from an adult in good health. V and J are TRBV6-5 and TRBJ1-2; D is uncertain. The specimen was peripheral blood, collected on day 0 of AZD1222 vaccination. CDR3 nucleotides: TGTGCCAGCACCGCGGGTGGTAACTATGGCTACACCTTC. The encoded protein is CASTAGGNYGYTF.